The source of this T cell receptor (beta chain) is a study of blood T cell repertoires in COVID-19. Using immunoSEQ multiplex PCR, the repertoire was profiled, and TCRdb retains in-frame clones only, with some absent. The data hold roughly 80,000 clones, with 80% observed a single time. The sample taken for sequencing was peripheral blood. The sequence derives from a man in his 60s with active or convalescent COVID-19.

The CDR3 sequence: CASSNRGSTGELFF. CDR3 coding DNA: TGTGCCAGTAGTAACAGGGGTAGCACCGGGGAGCTGTTTTTT. The chain has TRBV19 and TRBJ2-2; 7 bases agree with TRBD1. With V trimmed by 4 bases and J by 4 bases, 3 bases remained unmatched. The CDR3 is 14 amino acids. Per germline, CDR1 LNHDA and CDR2 SQIVND (reference sequence).